These 14 T cell receptor beta chains were sequenced from one sample in a study of T cell repertoires in cytomegalovirus infection. The antigens of these receptors remain unknown. TCRdb called the reads again in MiXCR, with one record for every CDR3 protein. The data show some 350,000 distinct CDR3 sequences, about 34% seen once. This specimen was cultured PBMCs, taken from culture after CMV antigen stimulation. The origin of the receptors is a human donor in good health (CMV status not recorded). Some clones in this sample may be carry-over from other donors' samples.

The rearrangement uses TRBV15 and TRBJ1-5, with 8 bases that match TRBD1. The CDR3 extends over 15 amino acids. The V segment lost 0 bases and the J segment 7 bases; nucleotides outside the gene matches: 5. In germline, CDR1 is LNHNV, CDR2 YYDKDF (reference sequence). The CDR3 sequence: CATSRENRGLQPQHF. The CDR3 DNA reads as TGTGCCACCAGCAGAGAAAACAGGGGGTTGCAGCCCCAGCATTTT. The entire variable domain, with the rest obtained from reference TRBV15 and TRBJ1-5, is as follows: DAMVIQNPRYQVTQFGKPVTLSCSQTLNHNVMYWYQQKSSQAPKLLFHYYDKDFNNEADTPDNFQSRRPNTSFCFLDIRSPGLGDTAMYLCATSRENRGLQPQHFGDGTRLSIL.

The genes are TRBV20-1 and TRBJ2-3, with TRBD2 identical over 8 bases. J gave up 5 bases and V 5 bases, and 12 bases lay outside the gene matches. The germline CDR1 and CDR2 sequences are DFQATT and SNEGSKA (reference sequence). This CDR3 has 15 residues. The CDR3 here is CSAPRGGRELDTQYF. CDR3 bases: TGCAGTGCTCCCCGGGGGGGGAGAGAGTTAGATACGCAGTATTTT.

This clonotype was found many times. The V and J genes are TRBV6-2 or TRBV6-3 and TRBJ2-1, with TRBD2 matching 11 bases. CDR3 size: 14 residues. V was clipped by 5 bases and J by 6 bases; unmatched bases: 3. Germline-derived CDR1 and CDR2 are MNHEY and SVGEGT. The CDR3 coding sequence is TGTGCCAGCAGTATACTAGCGGGAGTCAATGAGCAGTTCTTC. Amino acids: CASSILAGVNEQFF.

The chain is built from TRBV7-4 and TRBJ2-7, with 12 bases lining up with TRBD2. The CDR3 runs to 15 residues. Trimming cost V 5 bases and J 2 bases; bases outside gene matches: 4. CDR1 is SGHVT and CDR2 is SQSDAQ in the germline V gene. The CDR3 loop is CASSKTSGSTYEQYF. CDR3 coding DNA: TGTGCCAGCAGCAAGACTAGCGGGAGCACCTACGAGCAGTACTTC.

This clonotype was recorded at least ten times. The V gene is TRBV11-2, the J gene TRBJ2-5; TRBD2 matches at 14 bases. Germline CDR1 is SGHAT and CDR2 is FQNNGV. Unmatched junction bases numbered 9, after V lost 4 bases and J lost 5 bases. This CDR3 is built from 17 residues. The CDR3 reads CASSSTSGRALMETQYF. The CDR3 DNA reads TGTGCCAGCAGCTCGACTAGCGGGAGGGCCCTCATGGAGACCCAGTACTTC.

This clonotype has just a few counts. The chain employs TRBV7-6 and TRBJ2-2, with 7 bases aligning to TRBD1. V trimming: 1 base; J trimming: 3 bases; junction bases outside the gene matches: 2. Germline V gene lookup returns CDR1 SGHVS and CDR2 FNYEAQ. The CDR3 length is 15 residues. The CDR3 region has the DNA TGTGCCAGCAGCTTAGTTCAGGGGGACACCGGGGAGCTGTTTTTT. Its translation: CASSLVQGDTGELFF.

The chain has TRBV6-5 and TRBJ2-7; D is unclear. Trimming took 0 bases from V and 12 from J, leaving 15 bases between them. This CDR3 comprises 13 residues. Germline loops: CDR1 MNHEY, CDR2 SVGAGI. CDR3 protein: CASSYSSSESRYF. The CDR3 DNA follows: TGTGCCAGCAGTTACTCGTCGAGCGAATCGCGGTACTTC.

The chain has TRBV10-3 and TRBJ2-7; TRBD1 or TRBD2 may be the D gene (6 bases each). Trimming removed 8 bases from V and 9 bases from J, with 20 bases in between. Germline CDR1 is ENHRY and CDR2 is SYGVKD. The CDR3 spans 13 residues. For the CDR3, the DNA is TGTGCCATCTTGTATCCCCGGGGGCAATCGCAGTACGTC. The encoded protein is CAILYPRGQSQYV.

This clonotype came up a few times. As DNA, the CDR3 is TGTGCCAGTAGTCCCCGGGGGCTCACCGGGGAGCTGTTTTTT. Translated, it gives CASSPRGLTGELFF. The chain has TRBV19 and TRBJ2-2, with D perhaps given as TRBD1 or TRBD2 (6 bases each). Trimming removed 5 bases at V and 4 bases at J, with 11 bases between. CDR3 length equals 14 residues. CDR1 and CDR2 from the germline V gene are LNHDA and SQIVND (reference sequence).

This clonotype was counted only a few times. V usage is TRBV7-9 and J usage is TRBJ2-3, with D possibly being TRBD2 (5 bases). Trimming took off 8 bases at V and 2 bases at J, with 11 bases between the two ends. The germline V gene encodes CDR1 SEHNR and CDR2 FQNEAQ (reference sequence). The length of the CDR3 is 13 residues. CDR3 DNA: TGTGCCAGCGCACTAGTGGCCACAGATACGCAGTATTTT. This sequence encodes CASALVATDTQYF. The entire variable domain, with the rest obtained from reference TRBV7-9 and TRBJ2-3, is as follows: DTGVSQNPRHKITKRGQNVTFRCDPISEHNRLYWYRQTLGQGPEFLTYFQNEAQLEKSRLLSDRFSAERPKGSFSTLEIQRTEQGDSAMYLCASALVATDTQYFGPGTRLTVL.

This clonotype has at least ten counts. This chain links TRBV7-2 with TRBJ2-5; 7 bases are a match to TRBD2. Per germline, CDR1 SGHTA and CDR2 FQGNSA. The CDR3 is made up of 13 amino acids. V was pared by 3 bases and J by 3 bases, with 1 base of the junction left unmatched. The CDR3 nucleotides read TGTGCCAGCAGCTTCGCGGGAGAAGAGACCCAGTACTTC. Protein: CASSFAGEETQYF.

The chain links TRBV5-6 to TRBJ2-3; TRBD2 might be the D (5 bases). This CDR3 spans 17 amino acids. The V end lost 1 base, the J end lost 0 bases, and 15 bases lay between the germline ends. In germline, CDR1 is SGHDT, CDR2 YYEEEE. The CDR3 DNA is TGTGCCAGCAGCTTGAGTCCTAGCACAACTAGCACAGATACGCAGTATTTT. Encoded protein: CASSLSPSTTSTDTQYF.

The chain employs TRBV27 and TRBJ1-5; possibly TRBD1 for D (5 bases). Germline lookup yields CDR1 MNHEY and CDR2 SMNVEV (reference sequence). The length of the CDR3 is 12 residues. The V gene lost 6 bases and the J gene lost 6 bases, with 9 bases spanning the gap. As DNA, the CDR3 is TGTGCCAGCAGAGAGAGGGGTCAGCCCCAGCATTTT. Protein: CASRERGQPQHF.

This clonotype was seen only a few times. The chain employs TRBV6-5 and TRBJ2-3; D gene ambiguous. The germline CDR1 and CDR2 sequences are MNHEY and SVGAGI. V lost 0 bases and J 0 bases, leaving 4 bases between the germline ends. CDR3 length: 14 residues. CDR3 residues: CASSYSDSTDTQYF. The CDR3 nucleotides read TGTGCCAGCAGTTACTCGGATAGCACAGATACGCAGTATTTT.